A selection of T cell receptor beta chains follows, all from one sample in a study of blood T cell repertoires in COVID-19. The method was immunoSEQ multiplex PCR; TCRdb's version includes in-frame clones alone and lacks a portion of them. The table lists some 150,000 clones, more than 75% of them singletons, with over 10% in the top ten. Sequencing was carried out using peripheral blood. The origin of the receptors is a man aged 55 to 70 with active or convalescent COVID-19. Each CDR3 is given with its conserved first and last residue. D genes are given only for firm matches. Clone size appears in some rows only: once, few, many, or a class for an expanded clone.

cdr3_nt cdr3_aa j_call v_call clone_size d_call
TGTGCCAGCAGTGTCGTCGCGGGCACTGAAGCTTTCTTT CASSVVAGTEAFF TRBJ1-1 TRBV6-4 - -
TGCAGCGCTGGGGTAGGGACAGGGGAGACCCAGTACTTC CSAGVGTGETQYF TRBJ2-5 TRBV29-1 - TRBD1
TGTGCCAGCAGCCAAGAGGCGGCCGGTGAAAAACTGTTTTTT CASSQEAAGEKLFF TRBJ1-4 TRBV14 - -
TGTGCCAGCAACCTACTAGCGGAAGAGACCCAGTACTTC CASNLLAEETQYF TRBJ2-5 TRBV28 few TRBD2
TGTGCCAGCAGCTTAAACAGGGGGCCCTACGAGCAGTACTTC CASSLNRGPYEQYF TRBJ2-7 TRBV7-2 - TRBD1
TGCAGTGCGGACAGGGCCTACGAGCAGTACTTC CSADRAYEQYF TRBJ2-7 TRBV20-1 - TRBD1
TGTGCCTGGAGGGATGCGGGCTATGGCTACACCTTC CAWRDAGYGYTF TRBJ1-2 TRBV30 - -
TGTGCCAGCAGTTTACCGTCCAGCAGGCGAACCTACGAGCAGTACTTC CASSLPSSRRTYEQYF TRBJ2-7 TRBV28 - -
TGTGCCAGCAGCTTACGGCGGGAGGCATCCACTGAGCAGTTCTTC CASSLRREASTEQFF TRBJ2-1 TRBV7-3 once TRBD2
TGCAGTGCCCAGGGTCTTTATGGCTACACCTTC CSAQGLYGYTF TRBJ1-2 TRBV20-1 - -